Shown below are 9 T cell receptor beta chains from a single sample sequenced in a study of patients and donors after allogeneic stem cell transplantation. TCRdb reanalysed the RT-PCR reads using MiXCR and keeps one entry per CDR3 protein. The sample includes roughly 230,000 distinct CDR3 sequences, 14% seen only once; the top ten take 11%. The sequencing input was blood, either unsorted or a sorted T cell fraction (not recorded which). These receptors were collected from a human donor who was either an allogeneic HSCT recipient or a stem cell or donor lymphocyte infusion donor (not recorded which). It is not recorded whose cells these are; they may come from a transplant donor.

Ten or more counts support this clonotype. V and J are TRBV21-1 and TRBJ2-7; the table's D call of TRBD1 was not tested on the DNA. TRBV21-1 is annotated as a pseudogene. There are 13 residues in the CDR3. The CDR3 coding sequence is TGTGCCAGCAGCAAATCAGGGGGCTACGAGCAGTACTTC. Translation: CASSKSGGYEQYF.

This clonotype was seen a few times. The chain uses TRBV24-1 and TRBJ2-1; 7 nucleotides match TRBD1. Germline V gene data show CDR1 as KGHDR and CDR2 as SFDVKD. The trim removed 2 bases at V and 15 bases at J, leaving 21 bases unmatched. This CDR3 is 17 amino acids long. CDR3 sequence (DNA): TGTGCCACCAGTGATTCACACTTCTCGACAGGGTTTGGAATCCGGTTCTTC. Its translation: CATSDSHFSTGFGIRFF.

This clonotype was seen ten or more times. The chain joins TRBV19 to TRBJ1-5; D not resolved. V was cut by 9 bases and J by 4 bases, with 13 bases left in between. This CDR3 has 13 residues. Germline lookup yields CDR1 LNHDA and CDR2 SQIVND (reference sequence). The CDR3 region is CASYDNSNQPQHF. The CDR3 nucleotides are TGTGCCAGCTACGACAACTCGAATCAGCCCCAGCATTTT.

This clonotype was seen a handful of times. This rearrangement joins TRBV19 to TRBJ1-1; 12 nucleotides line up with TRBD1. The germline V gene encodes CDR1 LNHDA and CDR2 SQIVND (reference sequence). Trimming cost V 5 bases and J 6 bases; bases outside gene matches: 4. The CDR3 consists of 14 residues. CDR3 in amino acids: CASSRGQGASEAFF. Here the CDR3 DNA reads TGTGCCAGTAGTCGGGGACAGGGGGCTTCTGAAGCTTTCTTT.

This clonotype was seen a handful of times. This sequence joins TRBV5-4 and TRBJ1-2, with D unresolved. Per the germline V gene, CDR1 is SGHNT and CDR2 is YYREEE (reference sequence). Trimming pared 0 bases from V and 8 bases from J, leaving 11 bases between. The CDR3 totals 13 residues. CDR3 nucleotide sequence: TGTGCCAGCAGCTTGGCCCATTCGGTCGGCTACACCTTC. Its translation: CASSLAHSVGYTF.

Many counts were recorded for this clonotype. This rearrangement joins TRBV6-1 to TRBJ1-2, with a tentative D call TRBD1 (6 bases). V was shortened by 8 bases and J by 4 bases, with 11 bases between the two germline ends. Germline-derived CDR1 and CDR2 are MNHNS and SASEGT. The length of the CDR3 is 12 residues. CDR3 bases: TGTGCCAGCCGGGACAAGACCTATGGCTACACCTTC. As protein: CASRDKTYGYTF.

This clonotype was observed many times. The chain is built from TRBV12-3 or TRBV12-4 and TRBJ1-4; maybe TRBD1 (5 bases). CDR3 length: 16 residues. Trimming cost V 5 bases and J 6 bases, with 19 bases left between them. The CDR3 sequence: CASSTGTGRSDEKLFF. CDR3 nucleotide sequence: TGTGCCAGCAGTACGGGGACGGGGAGGTCGGATGAAAAACTGTTTTTT.

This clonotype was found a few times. The CDR3 bases are TGTGCCAGCAGCGATGGGGGGAATAGCAATCAGCCCCAGCATTTT. This translates into CASSDGGNSNQPQHF. The V call is TRBV7-9, the J call TRBJ1-5; D perhaps matches TRBD1 (5 bases). Germline CDR1 reads SEHNR; CDR2 reads FQNEAQ (reference sequence). The CDR3 runs to 15 residues. V gave up 5 bases and J gave up 0 bases, with 11 bases separating them.

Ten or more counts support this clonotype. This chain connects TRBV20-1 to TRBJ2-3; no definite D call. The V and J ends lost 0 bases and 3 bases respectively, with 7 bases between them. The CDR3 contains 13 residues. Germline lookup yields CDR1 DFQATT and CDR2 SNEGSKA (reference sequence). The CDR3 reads CSARELSTDTQYF. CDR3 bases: TGCAGTGCTAGAGAGCTTTCAACAGATACGCAGTATTTT.